This T cell receptor beta chain was sequenced for a study of T cell responses to AZD1222 COVID-19 vaccine. Whole-study results and caveats: Among AZD1222 vaccinees, only six or seven were seropositive at baseline. Only after the peak T cell response were repertoires sampled. Spike-specific TCR depth and breadth grew after two AZD1222 doses.

In regard to this clone: The antigen is undetermined.

The germline V gene encodes CDR1 KGHDR and CDR2 SFDVKD. The CDR3 is 13 residues long. Trimming cost V 12 bases and J 0 bases, with 10 bases left between them. Sequencing was performed with immunoSEQ multiplex PCR; in TCRdb, only in-frame clones are kept and a portion is missing. The table includes about 140,000 clones, around nine tenths detected once. Samples with a second dose at about 4 or about 12 weeks were pooled together. Specimen: peripheral blood, collected 28 days after the second AZD1222 dose. The rearrangement joins TRBV24-1 to TRBJ2-2; tentative D call: TRBD1 (6 bases). This clonotype was sampled from an adult who received the AZD1222 COVID-19 vaccine. This chain's CDR3 is CASQGPNTGELFF. The CDR3 coding sequence is TGTGCCTCACAGGGACCGAACACCGGGGAGCTGTTTTTT.